This T cell receptor beta chain comes out of a study of blood T cell repertoires in COVID-19 (dated by TCRdb to 2020 to 2022). With respect to the entire study: Collaborator samples came from the United States, Italy and Spain and covered acute and convalescent phases of COVID-19. The material from the prospective study consisted of cDNA or gDNA derived from T cells, B-cell-depleted T cells, or PBMCs. The dataset comprised deeply sampled blood TCRbeta repertoires from subjects exposed to, actively infected with, or recovered from COVID-19. A freely available public database, intended as a resource for researchers studying the immune response to SARS-CoV-2, is where the repertoires were released. Samples came from the ongoing ImmuneRACE study (first 160 participants) plus 1,254 subjects from 6 global collaborators. A de-identified subject ID, COVID-19 status, age in years and sex were almost always included in the sample metadata. Where available, HLA class I and class II types were taken from metadata supplied by the sample provider and were not determined by assay-based typing. Beyond this particular receptor, the publication reports: Clinical and demographic metadata were provided uncurated, with the amount varying by source and participant.

TCRbeta CDR3 regions were amplified from genomic DNA by means of the immunoSEQ Assay, a bias-controlled multiplex PCR. The paper's data handling went like this. The number of nucleated cells in each sample was estimated from the amplification of reference gene primers within the assay. To quantify the absolute abundance of each unique TCRbeta CDR3 rearrangement, sequence reads were collapsed and filtered. For each sample, productive Simpson clonality was calculated as the square root of Simpson's diversity index over productive rearrangements. TCRdb carries this immuneACCESS record with in-frame sequences only. Its versions omit some clonotypes, under half of them owing to an unresolved V gene in the studies checked, with the rest unexplained. V and J calls and clone size are copied from that table; D and trimming were computed from the DNA. The sample table records approximately 210,000 clones; about 86% of these occur just once. The top ten clonotypes cover 7% to 10% of the sample.

Whole blood was collected in K2EDTA tubes by collaborating institutions according to the institutions' own protocols. For TCRbeta analysis, collaborators shipped samples as frozen whole blood, isolated PBMCs, or DNA extracted from either of those sample types. Trimming costs V 1 base and J 2 bases, and their ends lie 28 bases apart. CDR1 and CDR2 were assigned from the germline V gene (reference sequence) as GTSNPN and SVGIG. Taken from cysteine to phenylalanine, the CDR3 has 20 residues. Only the CDR3 part of the read is kept: 60 bases, read in frame from the first base. Notes on this clone: This clone's antigen is unknown. Within one base of it there is no much larger clone, and no base qualities were kept.

The sequence was collected from a woman between 45 and 60 years old with acute or convalescent COVID-19. The sequence is built from TRBV30 and TRBJ2-3, and TRBD2 may be the D gene, going by 5 matching bases. The sequencing sample was made of peripheral blood. This receptor has the CDR3 CAWSGGTMDLHEPTTDTQYF. Here is the DNA: TGTGCCTGGAGTGGGGGTACCATGGACTTGCATGAACCTACCACAGATACGCAGTATTTT.